These 27 T cell receptor beta chains originate from one sample sequenced in a study of CD8+ T cells in alopecia areata. Sequencing relied on a cDNA template that was reverse transcribed from extracted RNA. The data were produced by immunoSEQ multiplex PCR, yet TCRdb's version contains in-frame clones alone and is incomplete. The sample contains around 120,000 clones, about 46% of which appear only once. Material for sequencing was NKG2D-low CD8+ T cells sorted from blood. The receptors stem from a human donor with alopecia areata.

The CDR3 protein is CASSVDISYGYTF. CDR3 DNA: TGTGCCAGTAGCGTGGACATCTCCTATGGCTACACCTTC. This chain links TRBV19 with TRBJ1-2; D might be TRBD1 (5 bases). V lost 6 bases and J lost 4, with 12 bases in between. From germline, CDR1 is LNHDA and CDR2 SQIVND (reference sequence). The CDR3 contains 13 residues.

V gene TRBV29-1 combines with J gene TRBJ2-7, with D possibly TRBD2 on 6 matching bases. This CDR3 has 13 amino acids. V was trimmed by 4 bases and J by 0 bases, leaving 10 bases between them. Germline assignment: CDR1 SQVTM and CDR2 ANQGSEA. CDR3 amino acids: CSVAGGISYEQYF. In nucleotides, the CDR3 is TGCAGCGTTGCTGGGGGGATCTCCTACGAGCAGTACTTC.

This clone has a handful of counts. The V gene is TRBV29-1, the J gene TRBJ2-7; either TRBD1 or TRBD2 may supply D (5 bases each). CDR1 is SQVTM, CDR2 ANQGSEA, per germline. The CDR3 is 12 amino acids. V gave up 7 bases and J gave up 2 bases, with 12 bases separating them. The CDR3 bases are TGCAGCGGCCGGGACGGCACCTACGAGCAGTACTTC. This codes for CSGRDGTYEQYF.

This sequence joins TRBV29-1 and TRBJ1-1; D gene uncertain. The V end lost 4 bases, the J end lost 3 bases, and 9 bases lay between the germline ends. Germline V CDR1 and CDR2: SQVTM, ANQGSEA. This CDR3 has 12 residues. DNA of the CDR3: TGCAGCGTTGGTCAGAGGGACACTGAAGCTTTCTTT. Protein: CSVGQRDTEAFF.

The chain combines TRBV6-5 with TRBJ2-1; 9 positions agree with TRBD2. Unmatched junction bases numbered 8, after V lost 8 bases and J lost 6 bases. The CDR3 is 14 amino acids. Germline CDR1 reads MNHEY; CDR2 reads SVGAGI. In nucleotides, the CDR3 is TGTGCCAGCGGGGCTAGCGGGAATTCCAATGAGCAGTTCTTC. This gives the protein CASGASGNSNEQFF.

This chain links TRBV28 with TRBJ2-7; 7 nucleotides agree with TRBD1. The CDR3 consists of 15 residues. The germline V gene encodes CDR1 MDHEN and CDR2 SYDVKM. The ends lost 6 bases at V and 6 bases at J; junction bases unmatched: 14. CDR3 coding DNA: TGTGCCAGCAGGCCTAGACAGGGCGGCGTCATCGAGCAGTACTTC. It yields the protein CASRPRQGGVIEQYF.

The rearrangement links TRBV28 to TRBJ2-7; TRBD2 aligns across 10 bases. Germline-derived CDR1 and CDR2 are MDHEN and SYDVKM. CDR3 length: 15 amino acids. The trim removed 4 bases at V and 3 bases at J, leaving 6 bases unmatched. CDR3 DNA: TGTGCCAGCAGTTCCAGTACTAGCGGGATCTACGAGCAGTACTTC. It encodes CASSSSTSGIYEQYF.

The chain employs TRBV5-6 and TRBJ1-2; TRBD1 aligns across 7 bases. The CDR3 totals 14 residues. V trimming: 4 bases; J trimming: 5 bases; junction bases outside the gene matches: 8. The germline V gene has CDR1 SGHDT and CDR2 YYEEEE. CDR3 residues: CASSEGQLKYGYTF. CDR3 coding DNA: TGTGCCAGCAGCGAGGGACAGCTGAAATATGGCTACACCTTC. Full variable domain (remainder filled in from reference TRBV5-6 and TRBJ1-2): DAGVTQSPTHLIKTRGQQVTLRCSPKSGHDTVSWYQQALGQGPQFIFQYYEEEERQRGNFPDRFSGHQFPNYSSELNVNALLLGDSALYLCASSEGQLKYGYTFGSGTRLTVV.

V is TRBV28 and J is TRBJ2-7; 7 bases align to TRBD1. V lost 7 bases to trimming and J lost 6 bases; unmatched junction nucleotides: 18. The CDR3 runs 16 residues. Germline CDR1 and CDR2: MDHEN and SYDVKM. The CDR3 is CASTLVRDSSFFEQYF. Written as DNA, the CDR3 is TGTGCCAGCACCCTAGTGAGGGACAGCAGCTTTTTCGAGCAGTACTTC.

The chain employs TRBV27 and TRBJ2-1, with TRBD2 matching over 9 bases. The junction had 6 bases not matched to a gene; V was cut back by 5 bases and J by 4 bases. The CDR3 runs to 15 residues. In germline, CDR1 is MNHEY, CDR2 SMNVEV (reference sequence). This CDR3 is CASSLAGSSYNEQFF. For the CDR3, the DNA is TGTGCCAGCAGTCTAGCGGGATCATCTTACAATGAGCAGTTCTTC.

This clone was counted a few times. The chain joins TRBV11-2 to TRBJ2-7; 11 bases map to TRBD2. The ends lost 2 bases at V and 4 bases at J; junction bases unmatched: 10. The CDR3 sequence is 17 residues long. Germline CDR1 reads SGHAT; CDR2 reads FQNNGV. Written as DNA, the CDR3 is TGTGCCAGCAGCTTACGCTCCGTGACTAGCGGGATATACGAGCAGTACTTC. It yields the protein CASSLRSVTSGIYEQYF.

This clone was counted between two and nine times. This rearrangement joins TRBV28 to TRBJ2-7; D is unclear. The germline V gene has CDR1 MDHEN and CDR2 SYDVKM. V lost 5 bases to trimming and J lost 1 base, with 9 bases between them. The CDR3 length is 13 residues. In DNA form, the CDR3 reads TGTGCCAGCAGTCCTATTCATTCCTACGAGCAGTACTTC. It is translated as CASSPIHSYEQYF.

The genes are TRBV30 and TRBJ2-1; D uncertain. The CDR3 sequence is 12 residues long. V was clipped by 1 base and J by 9 bases, with 10 bases between them. Germline CDR1 GTSNPN, CDR2 SVGIG (reference sequence). The chain's CDR3 is CAWSAPASEQFF. DNA for the CDR3: TGTGCCTGGAGTGCACCCGCCAGTGAGCAGTTCTTC.

The V call is TRBV9, the J call TRBJ2-1, with 10 bases lining up with TRBD2. The length of the CDR3 is 15 residues. Germline V CDR1 and CDR2: SGDLS, YYNGEE. The V segment lost 3 bases and the J segment 1 base; nucleotides outside the gene matches: 1. The CDR3 nucleotides are TGTGCCAGCAGCGCTAGCGGGAGTTCCTACAATGAGCAGTTCTTC. This encodes CASSASGSSYNEQFF.

The rearrangement links TRBV30 to TRBJ1-2; D unclear. V shed 4 bases and J shed 6 bases, with 9 bases lying between them. This CDR3 contains 11 residues. Germline V gene sequence: CDR1 GTSNPN, CDR2 SVGIG (reference sequence). The CDR3 DNA reads as TGTGCCTGGAATAACGGGGATGGCTACACCTTC. It specifies CAWNNGDGYTF.

Of note for this clone: The sample carries other DNA sequences with the same CDR3. The chain employs TRBV11-2 and TRBJ2-3; D is ambiguous. Germline V lookup: CDR1 SGHAT, CDR2 FQNNGV. V was pared by 3 bases and J by 6 bases, with 4 bases between. The CDR3 contains 11 residues. The CDR3 loop is CASSLADTQYF. The DNA of the CDR3 is TGTGCCAGCAGCTTGGCGGATACGCAGTATTTT.

The sample holds a few counts of this clone. The V gene is TRBV29-1, the J gene TRBJ1-5; no reliable D call. CDR1 and CDR2 (germline): SQVTM, ANQGSEA. V was cut by 5 bases and J by 0 bases, with 5 bases left in between. The CDR3 runs 12 residues. The CDR3 DNA is TGCAGCGTTCGGGATAGCAATCAGCCCCAGCATTTT. Protein sequence: CSVRDSNQPQHF.

This clone was recorded only once. This chain uses TRBV10-3 with TRBJ2-5, with 10 bases that match TRBD1. V shed 6 bases and J 4 bases; nucleotides not matched to a gene: 8. Germline assignment: CDR1 ENHRY and CDR2 SYGVKD. This CDR3 is built from 15 residues. CDR3 nucleotide sequence: TGTGCCATCAGGAACGGACAGGGGGAAGTAGAGACCCAGTACTTC. Residues: CAIRNGQGEVETQYF.

The chain carries TRBV29-1 and TRBJ1-2, with 7 nucleotides matching TRBD1. CDR1 and CDR2 (germline): SQVTM, ANQGSEA. The CDR3 runs 11 residues. V lost 6 bases to trimming and J lost 8 bases; unmatched junction nucleotides: 6. CDR3 region: CSVGQDGGYTF. CDR3 DNA sequence: TGCAGCGTCGGACAGGATGGCGGCTACACCTTC.

This clone was seen once. The chain recombines TRBV30 with TRBJ2-2; D gene unclear. V was cut by 3 bases and J by 1 base, with 9 bases left in between. Germline V gives CDR1 GTSNPN, CDR2 SVGIG (reference sequence). The CDR3 contains 14 residues. The CDR3 reads CAWRHGENTGELFF. The CDR3 nucleotides read TGTGCCTGGAGGCATGGGGAGAACACCGGGGAGCTGTTTTTT.

V gene TRBV6-5 combines with J gene TRBJ2-7; TRBD1 or TRBD2 may be the D gene (6 bases each). The CDR3 contains 13 residues. Germline CDR1 and CDR2: MNHEY and SVGAGI. The germline V and J ends were trimmed by 8 bases and 4 bases, with 15 bases remaining between them. CDR3 DNA sequence: TGTGCCAGCTCAAAAAGGGGGGCGTACGAGCAGTACTTC. This sequence encodes CASSKRGAYEQYF.

This rearrangement joins TRBV5-1 to TRBJ2-7, with D possibly matching TRBD1 (5 bases). There are 12 residues in the CDR3. CDR1 and CDR2 from the germline V gene are SGHRS and YFSETQ. Deletions cut 4 bases from V and 11 bases from J, with 16 bases between. In nucleotides, the CDR3 is TGCGCCAGCAGCCCAACTTCAGGGCAGGAGTACTTC. Its translation: CASSPTSGQEYF.

The CDR3 is CALGGNTIYF. CDR3 coding DNA: TGTGCGTTGGGTGGAAACACCATATATTTT. The genes are TRBV30 and TRBJ1-3; D ambiguous. From germline, CDR1 is GTSNPN and CDR2 SVGIG (reference sequence). CDR3 size: 10 residues.

This clone appeared a single time. The genes are TRBV30 and TRBJ2-3; 10 nucleotides match TRBD1. V was clipped by 2 bases and J by 4 bases; unmatched bases: 9. Germline values: CDR1 GTSNPN, CDR2 SVGIG (reference sequence). The length of the CDR3 is 16 residues. DNA of the CDR3: TGTGCCTGGAGTTCAATACCGGGACAGGGGTCAGATACGCAGTATTTT. It yields the protein CAWSSIPGQGSDTQYF.

The J gene is TRBJ1-1, the V gene TRBV5-1; D gene ambiguous. Germline CDR1 is SGHRS and CDR2 is YFSETQ. This CDR3 spans 13 amino acids. Trimming took off 1 base at V and 1 base at J, with 5 bases between the two ends. The CDR3 region is CASSLPGNTEAFF. The CDR3, as DNA: TGCGCCAGCAGCTTGCCCGGGAACACTGAAGCTTTCTTT.

The rearrangement links TRBV29-1 to TRBJ2-3, with 8 positions matching TRBD2. The ends lost 4 bases at V and 6 bases at J; junction bases unmatched: 15. The length of the CDR3 is 16 residues. Germline-derived CDR1 and CDR2 are SQVTM and ANQGSEA. Written as DNA, the CDR3 is TGCAGCGTTGCGAGACCGGGACTAGATATGACGGATACGCAGTATTTT. This encodes CSVARPGLDMTDTQYF.

This clone has a handful of counts. In DNA form, the CDR3 reads TGCAGCGTTGTAGTAGGTGGGGCCAACGTCCTGACTTTC. Translating it yields CSVVVGGANVLTF. The chain carries TRBV29-1 and TRBJ2-6, with D hard to call. V dropped 4 bases and J dropped 3 bases, with 7 bases sitting between them. This CDR3 spans 13 amino acids. Per germline, CDR1 SQVTM and CDR2 ANQGSEA. Combining the CDR3 with reference TRBV29-1 and TRBJ2-6 gives the whole variable domain SAVISQKPSRDICQRGTSLTIQCQVDSQVTMMFWYRQQPGQSLTLIATANQGSEATYESGFVIDKFPISRPNLTFSTLTVSNMSPEDSSIYLCSVVVGGANVLTFGAGSRLTVL.